Below, 31 T cell receptor beta chains from the same sample are listed, as sequenced in a study of PD-1 blockade in classical Hodgkin lymphoma. Every patient was affected by relapse after autologous stem cell transplantation, while exposure to brentuximab vedotin was not uniform. Generated by immunoSEQ multiplex PCR, the TCRdb table keeps only in-frame clones and is missing some. The sample holds about 25,000 clones; under 90% are singletons and the top ten take roughly 2.6%. Sequences were derived from peripheral blood mononuclear cells (PBMCs), sampled at baseline. These receptors were taken from a human donor with classical Hodgkin lymphoma.

In DNA form, the CDR3 reads TGTGCCAGCCCGGGACCGGGCGAGCAGTACTTC. It is translated as CASPGPGEQYF. V and J are TRBV27 and TRBJ2-7; D assignment may be TRBD1 or TRBD2 (5 bases each). The V gene's germline CDR1 is MNHEY and CDR2 SMNVEV (reference sequence). This CDR3 region has 11 residues. V gave up 8 bases and J gave up 6 bases, with 11 bases separating them.

The chain couples TRBV6-4 to TRBJ2-3, with TRBD2 identical over 10 bases. V dropped 6 bases and J dropped 2; count of bases not matched to a gene: 5. Germline V lookup: CDR1 MRHNA, CDR2 SNTAGT. This CDR3 is built from 15 residues. For the CDR3, the DNA is TGTGCCAGCAGAGCCGGGACTAGCGACACAGATACGCAGTATTTT. Protein product: CASRAGTSDTDTQYF.

The J gene is TRBJ1-2, the V gene TRBV2; D is perhaps TRBD1 (6 bases). The CDR3 runs to 15 residues. Germline CDR1 and CDR2: SNHLY and FYNNEI. Trimming left V 4 bases short and J 0 bases short, with 12 bases between. In DNA, the CDR3 is TGTGCCAGCAGTGGGACAGTAGTATCTAACTATGGCTACACCTTC. It is translated as CASSGTVVSNYGYTF.

This clone was detected a few times. This chain uses TRBV23-1 with TRBJ2-5; D is perhaps TRBD1 (6 bases). TRBV23-1 is assigned to the ORF class and has an uncertain function. This CDR3 contains 16 residues. V was trimmed by 2 bases and J by 0 bases, leaving 13 bases between them. CDR3 bases: TGCGCCAGCAGTCAACCAACAGGGTTGTACCAAGAGACCCAGTACTTC. Translation gives CASSQPTGLYQETQYF.

The genes are TRBV11-2 and TRBJ2-4; 9 bases fit TRBD1. CDR1 is SGHAT, CDR2 FQNNGV, per germline. The CDR3 covers 19 residues. V was pared by 4 bases and J by 0 bases, with 13 bases of the junction left unmatched. The CDR3 sequence is CASSSAGTGTPLAKNIQYF. CDR3 nucleotide sequence: TGTGCCAGCAGCTCGGCCGGGACAGGGACGCCGCTAGCCAAAAACATTCAGTACTTC.

Only a few counts were recorded for this clone. This rearrangement joins TRBV2 to TRBJ1-2; TRBD1 agrees at 7 bases. CDR1 and CDR2 (germline): SNHLY, FYNNEI. The CDR3 spans 13 residues. Trimming removed 9 bases from V and 3 bases from J; junction bases left unmatched: 7. The DNA for the CDR3 is TGTGCCAGAAAGCCCACAGGGGACTATGGCTACACCTTC. Translating it yields CARKPTGDYGYTF.

The chain employs TRBV7-9 and TRBJ1-6; 7 nucleotides align to TRBD1. Germline values: CDR1 SEHNR, CDR2 FQNEAQ (reference sequence). The CDR3 runs to 14 residues. Trimming cost V 6 bases and J 9 bases; bases outside gene matches: 8. The CDR3 region is CASSSGTELSPLHF. CDR3 in DNA: TGTGCCAGCAGTTCCGGGACAGAGCTTTCACCCCTCCACTTT.

This clone came up a few times. This chain links TRBV7-8 with TRBJ2-7, with no clear D. Trimming stripped 1 base from V and 3 bases from J, with 7 bases between. The V gene's germline CDR1 is SGHVS and CDR2 FQNEAQ. There are 13 residues in the CDR3. DNA of the CDR3: TGTGCCAGCAGCTTAGGGGCAGTCTACGAGCAGTACTTC. Amino acid sequence: CASSLGAVYEQYF.

This chain connects TRBV9 to TRBJ2-2; D is perhaps TRBD2 (6 bases). This CDR3 spans 15 amino acids. Per the germline V gene, CDR1 is SGDLS and CDR2 is YYNGEE. The V and J ends lost 4 bases and 1 base respectively, with 11 bases between them. CDR3 coding DNA: TGTGCCAGCAGCTCCTCCGGGGGGAACACCGGGGAGCTGTTTTTT. Translation gives CASSSSGGNTGELFF.

The chain joins TRBV5-1 to TRBJ2-5; 7 nucleotides match TRBD1. The germline V gene has CDR1 SGHRS and CDR2 YFSETQ. J was trimmed by 3 bases and V by 4 bases; bases with no gene match: 6. The CDR3 covers 14 residues. The CDR3 region is CASSVQGQEETQYF. CDR3 in DNA: TGCGCCAGCAGCGTTCAAGGACAGGAAGAGACCCAGTACTTC.

V and J are TRBV5-1 and TRBJ1-1; D ambiguous. The V end was cut by 4 bases, the J end by 2 bases, with 12 bases between. This CDR3 is 14 amino acids long. Looked up from germline, CDR1 is SGHRS and CDR2 is YFSETQ. CDR3 protein: CASSHEASNTEAFF. The CDR3 region has the DNA TGCGCCAGCAGCCACGAAGCCTCTAACACTGAAGCTTTCTTT.

V usage is TRBV11-3 and J usage is TRBJ2-2, with 7 bases identical to TRBD2. Germline CDR1 SGHNT, CDR2 YENEEA. The CDR3 has 16 residues. The V and J ends lost 3 bases and 1 base, in that order; junction bases with no gene match: 5. CDR3 region: CASSLGGGKNTGELFF. The CDR3 nucleotides are TGTGCCAGCAGCTTGGGCGGGGGAAAGAACACCGGGGAGCTGTTTTTT.

This chain links TRBV5-1 with TRBJ1-1, with TRBD1 as a possible D gene (5 bases). V lost 2 bases and J lost 1, with 15 bases in between. CDR1 is SGHRS and CDR2 is YFSETQ in the germline V gene. This CDR3 region has 16 residues. CDR3 nucleotides: TGCGCCAGCAGCTTTTACGCCGGGACGGCGAACACTGAAGCTTTCTTT. The encoded protein is CASSFYAGTANTEAFF.

In its sample, this clone was seen once. The CDR3 is CASSLMPATNEKLFF. CDR3 DNA sequence: TGTGCCAGCAGCTTAATGCCAGCGACTAATGAAAAACTGTTTTTT. The chain joins TRBV7-9 to TRBJ1-4, with D uncertain. Germline CDR1 SEHNR, CDR2 FQNEAQ (reference sequence). This CDR3 is built from 15 residues. V lost 2 bases and J lost 2, with 9 bases in between.

The chain is built from TRBV19 and TRBJ1-5, with 8 nucleotides matching TRBD1. The germline CDR1 and CDR2 sequences are LNHDA and SQIVND (reference sequence). This CDR3 is 16 amino acids long. V was pared by 5 bases and J by 3 bases, with 9 bases of the junction left unmatched. CDR3 bases: TGTGCCAGTAGTCCCCTTGACAGGGGCGACAATCAGCCCCAGCATTTT. This codes for CASSPLDRGDNQPQHF. The full variable domain, with the rest looked up from reference TRBV19 and TRBJ1-5, is DGGITQSPKYLFRKEGQNVTLSCEQNLNHDAMYWYRQDPGQGLRLIYYSQIVNDFQKGDIAEGYSVSREKKESFPLTVTSAQKNPTAFYLCASSPLDRGDNQPQHFGDGTRLSIL.

V is TRBV5-1 and J is TRBJ2-6, with a possible D match to TRBD1 (5 bases). The germline CDR1 and CDR2 sequences are SGHRS and YFSETQ. Trimming stripped 2 bases from V and 2 bases from J, with 8 bases between. This CDR3 is built from 15 residues. CDR3 protein: CASSFLGAGANVLTF. DNA for the CDR3: TGCGCCAGCAGCTTCCTAGGGGCTGGGGCCAACGTCCTGACTTTC. Full variable domain (outside the CDR3, taken from reference TRBV5-1 and TRBJ2-6): KAGVTQTPRYLIKTRGQQVTLSCSPISGHRSVSWYQQTPGQGLQFLFEYFSETQRNKGNFPGRFSGRQFSNSRSEMNVSTLELGDSALYLCASSFLGAGANVLTFGAGSRLTVL.

The chain is built from TRBV29-1 and TRBJ1-3; D not certain. Looked up from germline, CDR1 is SQVTM and CDR2 is ANQGSEA. The V end was cut by 4 bases, the J end by 0 bases, with 4 bases between. The length of the CDR3 is 12 residues. CDR3: CSVVSSGNTIYF. In DNA, the CDR3 is TGCAGCGTTGTTAGCTCTGGAAACACCATATATTTT. Using reference TRBV29-1 and TRBJ1-3 for the parts outside the CDR3, the full variable domain is SAVISQKPSRDICQRGTSLTIQCQVDSQVTMMFWYRQQPGQSLTLIATANQGSEATYESGFVIDKFPISRPNLTFSTLTVSNMSPEDSSIYLCSVVSSGNTIYFGEGSWLTVV.

About this clone: The junction shows a germline mismatch at one end, possibly a read error. The V and J genes are TRBV12-5 and TRBJ1-4; D may be TRBD1 (5 bases). The CDR3 loop spans 14 amino acids. Germline V gene sequence: CDR1 LGHNT, CDR2 FRNRAP. CDR3 bases: TGTGCTAGTGGGTTGGGGCGGGGAGGAGAAAAACTGTTTTTT. As protein: CASGLGRGGEKLFF. The variable domain in full, completed from reference TRBV12-5 and TRBJ1-4, reads DARVTQTPRHKVTEMGQEVTMRCQPILGHNTVFWYRQTMMQGLELLAYFRNRAPLDDSGMPKDRFSAEMPDATLATLKIQPSEPRDSAVYFCASGLGRGGEKLFFGSGTQLSVL.

The genes are TRBV7-9 and TRBJ2-7, with D perhaps matching TRBD2 (7 bases). This CDR3 has 15 amino acids. Germline V gene lookup returns CDR1 SEHNR and CDR2 FQNEAQ (reference sequence). V was pared by 5 bases and J by 3 bases, with 17 bases between. The CDR3 nucleotides read TGTGCCAGCAGCCCTAGGGGGGCGGGGGTCTACGAGCAGTACTTC. Amino acid sequence: CASSPRGAGVYEQYF. Drawing the rest from reference TRBV7-9 and TRBJ2-7, the complete variable domain is DTGVSQNPRHKITKRGQNVTFRCDPISEHNRLYWYRQTLGQGPEFLTYFQNEAQLEKSRLLSDRFSAERPKGSFSTLEIQRTEQGDSAMYLCASSPRGAGVYEQYFGPGTRLTVT.

CDR3 bases: TGTGCCAGCAGTGAACCCTCCAGACCAGGGAATGAAAAACTGTTTTTT. Translation gives CASSEPSRPGNEKLFF. This rearrangement joins TRBV25-1 to TRBJ1-4; weak D call: TRBD1 (5 bases). CDR1 is MGHDK and CDR2 is SYGVNS in the germline V gene. V was shortened by 2 bases and J by 5 bases, with 15 bases between the two germline ends. CDR3 length equals 16 residues.

This clone was found a few times. Different DNA sequences within this sample yield the same CDR3. V is TRBV5-1 and J is TRBJ2-5; D is possibly TRBD1 (5 bases). Trimming left V 4 bases short and J 5 bases short, with 9 bases between. Germline CDR1 is SGHRS and CDR2 is YFSETQ. This CDR3 contains 12 residues. The CDR3 spells CASSAGLETQYF. CDR3 bases: TGCGCCAGCAGCGCAGGGCTCGAGACCCAGTACTTC.

The chain links TRBV10-1 to TRBJ1-1; 11 nucleotides align to TRBD1. Germline loops: CDR1 WNHNN, CDR2 SYGVQD (reference sequence). After removal of 4 bases from V and 4 bases from J, the junction contained 2 bases not matched to a gene. This CDR3 is built from 14 residues. CDR3 protein: CASSGDRGGTEAFF. The CDR3 region has the DNA TGCGCCAGCAGTGGGGACAGGGGGGGCACTGAAGCTTTCTTT.

This chain links TRBV4-2 with TRBJ1-4; no definite D call. Germline V gene sequence: CDR1 LGHNA, CDR2 YNFKEQ. Trimming left V 0 bases short and J 7 bases short, with 6 bases between. The CDR3 is made up of 13 amino acids. In nucleotides, the CDR3 is TGTGCCAGCAGCCAAGACCCGGCTGAAAAACTGTTTTTT. Residues: CASSQDPAEKLFF.

Only one count was recorded for this clone. The chain employs TRBV7-9 and TRBJ2-1, with a tentative D call TRBD1 (6 bases). CDR3 length: 13 residues. Trimming left V 2 bases short and J 5 bases short, with 7 bases between. In germline, CDR1 is SEHNR, CDR2 FQNEAQ (reference sequence). The DNA of the CDR3 is TGTGCCAGCAGCTTATCAGGGGACAATGAGCAGTTCTTC. This encodes CASSLSGDNEQFF.

The chain couples TRBV5-1 to TRBJ2-7; D may be TRBD2 (6 bases). Germline V gives CDR1 SGHRS, CDR2 YFSETQ. This CDR3 region has 15 residues. V was clipped by 4 bases and J by 2 bases, with 16 bases between them. Written as DNA, the CDR3 is TGCGCCAGCAGCCGCGGAGCGGGCAATACCTACGAGCAGTACTTC. Translated, it gives CASSRGAGNTYEQYF.

The CDR3 region has the DNA TGTGCCAGCAGCCGACAGTATGGCTACACCTTC. This translates into CASSRQYGYTF. V usage is TRBV2 and J usage is TRBJ1-2; TRBD1 is a possible D gene (5 bases). The V gene lost 6 bases and the J gene lost 5 bases, with 7 bases spanning the gap. This CDR3 comprises 11 residues. Germline CDR1 SNHLY, CDR2 FYNNEI.

The chain combines TRBV6-5 with TRBJ2-1; 8 bases map to TRBD2. CDR3 length: 15 residues. Germline CDR1 reads MNHEY; CDR2 reads SVGAGI. V shed 6 bases, J shed 5 bases, and the junction held 9 bases outside the gene matches. DNA for the CDR3: TGTGCCAGCAGGAAAGCGGGGGCCGGGCACAATGAGCAGTTCTTC. Amino acid sequence: CASRKAGAGHNEQFF.

This clone showed up just once. CDR3 DNA: TGCGCCAAAGGGGCGGGGGAAGGAAATGAGCAGTTCTTC. This codes for CAKGAGEGNEQFF. This chain uses TRBV5-1 with TRBJ2-1, with 7 bases fitting TRBD2. In germline, CDR1 is SGHRS, CDR2 YFSETQ. The length of the CDR3 is 13 residues. The trim removed 9 bases at V and 7 bases at J, leaving 10 bases unmatched.

The chain links TRBV7-9 to TRBJ1-1, with 10 nucleotides matching TRBD1. Germline V gene data show CDR1 as SEHNR and CDR2 as FQNEAQ (reference sequence). CDR3 size: 15 residues. The trim removed 8 bases at V and 0 bases at J, leaving 6 bases unmatched. CDR3 in DNA: TGTGCCAGCGTCCCGGGACAGGGGATGAACACTGAAGCTTTCTTT. Translated: CASVPGQGMNTEAFF.

The CDR3 DNA reads as TGTGCCAGCAGTTTGCGGGACAGACGATACAATGAGCAGTTCTTC. It is translated as CASSLRDRRYNEQFF. The chain combines TRBV6-6 with TRBJ2-1, with a possible D match to TRBD1 (7 bases). With 4 bases removed from V and 4 bases from J, the gap between germline ends came to 14 bases. Germline CDR1 reads MNHNY; CDR2 reads SVGAGI (reference sequence). The CDR3 runs 15 residues.

The rearrangement joins TRBV2 to TRBJ1-6; D unresolved. Germline assignment: CDR1 SNHLY and CDR2 FYNNEI. V was trimmed by 4 bases and J by 9 bases, leaving 16 bases between them. The CDR3 sequence is 15 residues long. The CDR3 loop reads CASSGLPGLGSPLHF. The CDR3 coding sequence is TGTGCCAGCAGTGGGCTTCCAGGATTGGGTTCACCCCTCCACTTT.